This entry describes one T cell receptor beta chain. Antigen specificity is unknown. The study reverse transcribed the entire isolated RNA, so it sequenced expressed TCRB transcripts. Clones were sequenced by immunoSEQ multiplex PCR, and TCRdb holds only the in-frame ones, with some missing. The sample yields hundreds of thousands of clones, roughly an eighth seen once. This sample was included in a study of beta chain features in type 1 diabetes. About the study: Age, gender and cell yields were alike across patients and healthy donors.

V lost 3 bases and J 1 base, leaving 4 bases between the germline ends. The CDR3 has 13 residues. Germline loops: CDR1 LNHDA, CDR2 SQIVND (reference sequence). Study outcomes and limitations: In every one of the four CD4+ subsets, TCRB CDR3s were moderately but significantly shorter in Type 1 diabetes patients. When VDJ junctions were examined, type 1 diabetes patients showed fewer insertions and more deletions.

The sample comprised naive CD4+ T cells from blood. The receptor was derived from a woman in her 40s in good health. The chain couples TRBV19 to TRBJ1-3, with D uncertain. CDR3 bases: TGTGCCAGTAGTATGACATCTGGAAACACCATATATTTT. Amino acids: CASSMTSGNTIYF.